This T cell receptor beta chain was identified during a study of blood T cell repertoires in COVID-19. Here immunoSEQ multiplex PCR was the method, and the copy in TCRdb shows in-frame clones only, minus some. This table has fewer than 350,000 clones, 80% to 85% appearing once. The CDR3 length is 16 residues. Trimming removed 4 bases from V and 9 bases from J; junction bases left unmatched: 9. Germline CDR1 KGHSH, CDR2 LQKENI. The sequenced material came from peripheral blood. The chain joins TRBV18 to TRBJ2-1; 13 nucleotides line up with TRBD2. The sequence was obtained from a woman aged 55-69 years with active or convalescent COVID-19. CDR3 nucleotide sequence: TGTGCCAGCTCACGCAGACTAGCGGGGGGTCTGGGTGAGCAGTTCTTC. Translated: CASSRRLAGGLGEQFF.